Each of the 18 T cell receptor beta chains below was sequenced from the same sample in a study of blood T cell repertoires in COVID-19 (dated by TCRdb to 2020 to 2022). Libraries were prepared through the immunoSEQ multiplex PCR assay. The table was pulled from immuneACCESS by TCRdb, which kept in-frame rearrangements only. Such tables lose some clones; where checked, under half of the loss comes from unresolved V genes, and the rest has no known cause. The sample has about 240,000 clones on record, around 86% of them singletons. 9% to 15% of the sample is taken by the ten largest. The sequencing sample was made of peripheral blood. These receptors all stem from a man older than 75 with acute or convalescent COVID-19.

Here the CDR3 reads CASSIQSGNTEAFF. Here the CDR3 DNA reads TGTGCCAGCAGCATACAGAGTGGGAACACTGAAGCTTTCTTT. The V and J genes are TRBV2 and TRBJ1-1; D is undetermined. Trimming removed 6 bases from V and 1 base from J, with 12 bases in between. CDR3 size: 14 residues. Per the germline V gene, CDR1 is SNHLY and CDR2 is FYNNEI.

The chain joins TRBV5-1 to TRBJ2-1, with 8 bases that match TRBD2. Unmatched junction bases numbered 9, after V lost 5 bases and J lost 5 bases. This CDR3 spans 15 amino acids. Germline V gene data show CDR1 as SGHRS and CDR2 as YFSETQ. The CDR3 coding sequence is TGCGCCAGCAGGCGGGAGGCTTCCCCGAACAATGAGCAGTTCTTC. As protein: CASRREASPNNEQFF.

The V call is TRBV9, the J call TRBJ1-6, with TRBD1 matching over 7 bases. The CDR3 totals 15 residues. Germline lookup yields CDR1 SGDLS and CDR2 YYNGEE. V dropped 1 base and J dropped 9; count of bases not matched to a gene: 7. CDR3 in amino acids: CASSVSGGFGSPLHF. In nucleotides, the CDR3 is TGTGCCAGCAGCGTATCAGGGGGTTTCGGTTCACCCCTCCACTTT.

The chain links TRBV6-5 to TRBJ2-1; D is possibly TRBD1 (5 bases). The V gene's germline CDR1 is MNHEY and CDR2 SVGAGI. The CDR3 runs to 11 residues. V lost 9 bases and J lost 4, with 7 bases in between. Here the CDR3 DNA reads TGTGCCAGTCAGGGTTACAATGAGCAGTTCTTC. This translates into CASQGYNEQFF.

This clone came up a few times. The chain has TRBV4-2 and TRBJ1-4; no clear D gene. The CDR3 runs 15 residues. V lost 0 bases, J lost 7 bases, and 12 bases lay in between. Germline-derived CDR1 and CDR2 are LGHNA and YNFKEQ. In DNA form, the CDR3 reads TGTGCCAGCAGCCAAGATAGACCGGGTACTGAAAAACTGTTTTTT. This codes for CASSQDRPGTEKLFF.

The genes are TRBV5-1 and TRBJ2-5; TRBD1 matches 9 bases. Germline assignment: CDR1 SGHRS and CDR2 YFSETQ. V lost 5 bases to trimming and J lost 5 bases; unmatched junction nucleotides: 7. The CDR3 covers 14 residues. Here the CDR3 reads CASSTTGGSETQYF. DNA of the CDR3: TGCGCCAGCAGTACCACAGGGGGCTCGGAGACCCAGTACTTC.

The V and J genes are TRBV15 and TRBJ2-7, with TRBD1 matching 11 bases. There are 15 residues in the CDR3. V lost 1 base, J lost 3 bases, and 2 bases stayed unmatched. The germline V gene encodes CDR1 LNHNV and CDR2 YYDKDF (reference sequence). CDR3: CATSRGGTGGYEQYF. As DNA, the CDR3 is TGTGCCACCAGCAGAGGTGGGACAGGGGGCTACGAGCAGTACTTC.

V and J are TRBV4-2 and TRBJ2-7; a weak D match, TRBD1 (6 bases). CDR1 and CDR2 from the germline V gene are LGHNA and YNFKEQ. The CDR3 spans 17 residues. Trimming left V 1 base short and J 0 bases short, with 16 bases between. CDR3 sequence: CASSQVMGAPSSYEQYF. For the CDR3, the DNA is TGTGCCAGCAGCCAAGTTATGGGGGCGCCGAGCTCCTACGAGCAGTACTTC.

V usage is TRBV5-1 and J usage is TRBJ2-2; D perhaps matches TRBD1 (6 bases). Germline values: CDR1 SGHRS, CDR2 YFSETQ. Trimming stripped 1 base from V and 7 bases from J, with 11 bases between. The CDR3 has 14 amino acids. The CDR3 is CASSLPNRDGELFF. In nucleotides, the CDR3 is TGCGCCAGCAGCTTGCCCAACAGGGACGGGGAGCTGTTTTTT.

The CDR3 loop is CASSLTGVNTEAFF. The CDR3 nucleotides read TGTGCCAGCAGCTTGACAGGGGTGAACACTGAAGCTTTCTTT. The rearrangement joins TRBV7-2 to TRBJ1-1; TRBD1 matches 8 bases. V lost 3 bases and J lost 0; bases outside the gene matches: 0. Germline values: CDR1 SGHTA, CDR2 FQGNSA. There are 14 residues in the CDR3.

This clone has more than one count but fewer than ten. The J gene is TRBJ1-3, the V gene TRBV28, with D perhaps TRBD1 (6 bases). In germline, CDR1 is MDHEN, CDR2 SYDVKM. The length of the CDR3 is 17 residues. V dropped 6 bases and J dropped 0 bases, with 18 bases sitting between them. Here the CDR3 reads CASRSRGRTDSGNTIYF. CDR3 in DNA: TGTGCCAGCAGGTCCCGGGGTCGGACAGACTCTGGAAACACCATATATTTT.

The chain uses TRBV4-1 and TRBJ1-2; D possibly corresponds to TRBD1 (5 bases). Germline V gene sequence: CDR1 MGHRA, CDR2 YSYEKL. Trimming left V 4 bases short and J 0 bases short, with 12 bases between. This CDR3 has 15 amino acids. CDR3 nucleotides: TGCGCCAGCAGCCGGCCGACAGCTTCTAACTATGGCTACACCTTC. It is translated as CASSRPTASNYGYTF.

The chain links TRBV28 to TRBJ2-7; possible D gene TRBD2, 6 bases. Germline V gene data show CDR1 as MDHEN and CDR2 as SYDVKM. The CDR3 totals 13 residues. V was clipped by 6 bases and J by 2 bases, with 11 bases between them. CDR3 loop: CASRGTAPYEQYF. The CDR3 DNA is TGTGCCAGCAGAGGGACTGCTCCCTACGAGCAGTACTTC.

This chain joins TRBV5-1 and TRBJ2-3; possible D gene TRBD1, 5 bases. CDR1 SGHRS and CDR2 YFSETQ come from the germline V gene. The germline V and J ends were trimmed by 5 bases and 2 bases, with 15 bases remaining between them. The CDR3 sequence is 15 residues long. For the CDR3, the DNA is TGCGCCAGCAGTTATGAAGGACACAACACAGATACGCAGTATTTT. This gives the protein CASSYEGHNTDTQYF.

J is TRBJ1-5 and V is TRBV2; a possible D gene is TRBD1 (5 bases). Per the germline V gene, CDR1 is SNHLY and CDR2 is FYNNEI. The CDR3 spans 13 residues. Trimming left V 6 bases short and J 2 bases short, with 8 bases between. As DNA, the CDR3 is TGTGCCAGCAGACCGACAGGCAATCAGCCCCAGCATTTT. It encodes CASRPTGNQPQHF.

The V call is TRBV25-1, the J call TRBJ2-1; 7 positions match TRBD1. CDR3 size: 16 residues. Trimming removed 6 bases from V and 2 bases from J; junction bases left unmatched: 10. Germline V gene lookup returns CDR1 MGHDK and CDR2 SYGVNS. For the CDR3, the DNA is TGTGCCAGCAGCCGGCCCCCAGGGGGACCCTACAATGAGCAGTTCTTC. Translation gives CASSRPPGGPYNEQFF.

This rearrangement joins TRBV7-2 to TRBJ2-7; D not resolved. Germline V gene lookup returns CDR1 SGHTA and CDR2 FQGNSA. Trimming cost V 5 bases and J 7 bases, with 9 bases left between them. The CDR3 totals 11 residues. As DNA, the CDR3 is TGTGCCAGCAGCCCAAACATAGAGCAGTACTTC. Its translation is CASSPNIEQYF.

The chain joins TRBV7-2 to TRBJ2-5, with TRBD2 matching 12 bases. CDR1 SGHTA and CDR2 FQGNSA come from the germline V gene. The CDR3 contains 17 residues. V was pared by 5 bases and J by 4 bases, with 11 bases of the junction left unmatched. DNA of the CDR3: TGTGCCAGCAGCGCATCTCGACTAGCGGGAGCTTCAGAGACCCAGTACTTC. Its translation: CASSASRLAGASETQYF.